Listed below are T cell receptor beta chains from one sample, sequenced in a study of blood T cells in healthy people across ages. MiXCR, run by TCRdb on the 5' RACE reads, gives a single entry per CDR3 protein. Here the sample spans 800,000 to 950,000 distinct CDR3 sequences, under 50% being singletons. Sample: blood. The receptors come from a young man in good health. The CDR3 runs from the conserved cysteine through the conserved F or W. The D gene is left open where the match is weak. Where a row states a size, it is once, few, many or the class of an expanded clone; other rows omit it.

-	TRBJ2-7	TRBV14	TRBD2	TGTGCCAGCAGCCAAGCCCCAGCGGGGGGGTTCGTCTACGAGCAGTACTTC	CASSQAPAGGFVYEQYF
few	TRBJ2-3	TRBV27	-	TGTGCCAGCAGTCACCCCGAGGGTGATACGCAGTATTTT	CASSHPEGDTQYF
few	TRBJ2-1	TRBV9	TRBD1	TGTGCCAGCAGCCCTGTGGGACAGGGGGTGGATGAGCAGTTCTTC	CASSPVGQGVDEQFF
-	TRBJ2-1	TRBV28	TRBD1	TGTGCCAGCAGTTTTGGGACAGTGGGCCAAAATGAGCAGTTCTTC	CASSFGTVGQNEQFF
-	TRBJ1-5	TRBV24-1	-	TGTGCCACCAGTGATTCGACACTTAGCAATCAGCCCCAGCATTTT	CATSDSTLSNQPQHF
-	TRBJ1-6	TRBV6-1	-	TGTGCCAGCAGTGGCACGGACGGCAGTAATTCACCCCTCCACTTT	CASSGTDGSNSPLHF
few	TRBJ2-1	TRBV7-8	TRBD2	TGTGCCAGTAGCTTAGGTCTAGCGGGGGGCGATGAGCAGTTCTTC	CASSLGLAGGDEQFF
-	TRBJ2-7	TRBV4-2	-	TGTGCCAGCAGCCAAGATTCCCGGGACGAGCAGTACTTC	CASSQDSRDEQYF
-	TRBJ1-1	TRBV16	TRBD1	TGTGCCAGCAGCGAGGGACAGGGTAACTCTGAAGCTTTCTTT	CASSEGQGNSEAFF
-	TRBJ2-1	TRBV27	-	TGTGCCAGCAGGAGAGCAGGCGCTCATGGGCAGTTCTTC	CASRRAGAHGQFF
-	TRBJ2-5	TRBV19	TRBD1	TGTGCCAGTAGTATAGGTCGCAGGACAGGGCAAGAGACCCAGTACTTC	CASSIGRRTGQETQYF
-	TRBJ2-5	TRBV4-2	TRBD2	TGTGCCAGCGGAGGACTAGCGGAGGGGAAAGAGACCCAGTACTTC	CASGGLAEGKETQYF
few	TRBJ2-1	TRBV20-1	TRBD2	TGCAGTGCTAGGGGACTAGCGGGGGGCCATGAGCAGTTCTTC	CSARGLAGGHEQFF
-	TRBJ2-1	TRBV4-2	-	TGTGCCAGCAGTCAAGGGAATTTCAATGAGCAGTTCTTC	CASSQGNFNEQFF
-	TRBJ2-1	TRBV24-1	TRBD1	TGTGCCACCAGTGACCGTGGGACAGGGAAATACAATGAGCAGTTCTTC	CATSDRGTGKYNEQFF
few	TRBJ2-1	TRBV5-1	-	TGCGCCAGCAGCTTACAGGTTTACAATGAGCAGTTCTTC	CASSLQVYNEQFF
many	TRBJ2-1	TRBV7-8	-	TGTGCCAGCAGCTTAGTAACCGGGGCCGCGCGAGAAGTGCAGTTCTTC	CASSLVTGAAREVQFF
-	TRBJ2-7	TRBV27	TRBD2	TGTGCCAGCAGTTCACCGACGGGGACTATCTACGAGCAGTACTTC	CASSSPTGTIYEQYF
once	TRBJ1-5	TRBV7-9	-	TGTGCCAGCAGTTTAGGGGACACCGACAATCAGCCCCAGCATTTT	CASSLGDTDNQPQHF
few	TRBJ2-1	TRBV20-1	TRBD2	TGCAGTGCTAGCGGCCGGCGCAAGCGGGGGTTCAATGAGCAGTTCTTC	CSASGRRKRGFNEQFF
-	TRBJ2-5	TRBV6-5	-	TGTGCCAGCAGTTCCGGGACCTCAGTCTATGAGCAGTACTTC	CASSSGTSVYEQYF
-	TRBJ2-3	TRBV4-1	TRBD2	TGCGCCAGCAGCCAAGAGTCGAGCGGGGCAGGCGGTACGCAGTATTTT	CASSQESSGAGGTQYF
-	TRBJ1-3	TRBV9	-	TGTGCCAGCAGCGTAGCAGGGAGCGGAAACACCATATATTTT	CASSVAGSGNTIYF
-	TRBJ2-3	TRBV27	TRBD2	TGTGCCAGCAGTCTCGGTAGCGGGGTATTCACAGATACGCAGTATTTT	CASSLGSGVFTDTQYF
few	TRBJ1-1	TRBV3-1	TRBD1	TGTGCCAGCAGCACCGGGACAGGGGACACTGAAGCTTTCTTT	CASSTGTGDTEAFF
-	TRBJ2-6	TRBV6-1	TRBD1	TGTGCCATCCCAACAGGGGCCTTATTATACTCTGGGGCCAACGTCCTGACTTTC	CAIPTGALLYSGANVLTF
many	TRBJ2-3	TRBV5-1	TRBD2	TGCGCCAGCAGCTTGGCTAGCGGGGGCCTCACAGATACGCAGTATTTT	CASSLASGGLTDTQYF
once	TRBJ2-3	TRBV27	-	TGTGCCAGCAGTTCCCCGACCCTCACAGATACGCAGTATTTT	CASSSPTLTDTQYF
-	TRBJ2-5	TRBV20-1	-	TGCAGTGCCTCCACGGGGACGGTCCAAGAGACCCAGTACTTC	CSASTGTVQETQYF
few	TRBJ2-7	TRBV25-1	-	TGTGCCAGCAGTTTTGAGGTCTTGGGAGACTACGAGCAGTACTTC	CASSFEVLGDYEQYF
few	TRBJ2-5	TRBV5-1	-	TGCGCCAGCAGCTTCTCCGCAGGCGGACAGCGAGAGACCCAGTACTTC	CASSFSAGGQRETQYF
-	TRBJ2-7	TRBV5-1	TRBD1	TGCGCCAGCAGACTTGGGACAGGCGAGACCTACGAGCAGTACTTC	CASRLGTGETYEQYF
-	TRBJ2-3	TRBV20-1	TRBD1	TGCAGTGCCCCCTCGGGGACAGGGGATTTGACAGATACGCAGTATTTT	CSAPSGTGDLTDTQYF
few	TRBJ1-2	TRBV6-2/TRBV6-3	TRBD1	TGTGCCAGCAGTCGACAGGGGAGTGATGGCTACACCTTC	CASSRQGSDGYTF
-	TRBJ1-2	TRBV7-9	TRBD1	TGTGCCAGCAGCCGACCAGAGGGGGCAAACTATGGCTACACCTTC	CASSRPEGANYGYTF
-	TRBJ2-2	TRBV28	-	TGTGCCAGCAGTCCTGGGCCAGGACGGTTGAACACCGGGGAGCTGTTTTTT	CASSPGPGRLNTGELFF
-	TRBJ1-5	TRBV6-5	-	TGTGCCAGCAGAGCAGGGGTAGGTCAGCCCCAGCATTTT	CASRAGVGQPQHF
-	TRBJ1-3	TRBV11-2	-	TGTGCCAGCAGCTTGGGTTTCGGACCCATTGGAAACACCATATATTTT	CASSLGFGPIGNTIYF
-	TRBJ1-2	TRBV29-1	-	TGCACTATTGGTGGGGAGCGTGGCTACACCTTC	CTIGGERGYTF
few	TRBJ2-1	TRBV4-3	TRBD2	TGCGCCAGCAGCCAAGAGGGCGGGGGGTTTGTCAATGAGCAGTTCTTC	CASSQEGGGFVNEQFF
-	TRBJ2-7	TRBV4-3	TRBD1	TGCGCCAGCAGTATGGGACAGGGGTTGTACGAGCAGTACTTC	CASSMGQGLYEQYF
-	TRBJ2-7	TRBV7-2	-	TGTGCCAGCTTCGAGGGAGGAAGCTCCTACGAGCAGTACTTC	CASFEGGSSYEQYF
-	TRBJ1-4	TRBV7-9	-	TGTGCCAGCATCCTTTCGGGGGCGAGTAATGAAAAACTGTTTTTT	CASILSGASNEKLFF
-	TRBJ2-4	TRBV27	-	TGTGCCAGCAGTCGCGACTTGCTCGGCGGGGAGCAGTACTTC	CASSRDLLGGEQYF
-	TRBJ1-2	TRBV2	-	TGTGCCAGCAGTGAACGCCAGCCTGACCTTGGGGGCTACACCTTC	CASSERQPDLGGYTF
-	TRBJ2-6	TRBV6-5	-	TGTGCCAGCAGTTACCCCCCGGGACGTAGCTCTGGGGCCAACGTCCTGACTTTC	CASSYPPGRSSGANVLTF
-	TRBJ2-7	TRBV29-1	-	TGCAGCGTTCAAAGGACCTACGAGCAGTACTTC	CSVQRTYEQYF
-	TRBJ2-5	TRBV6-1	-	TGTGCCAGCATTACGGATTACAATGAGCAGTACTTC	CASITDYNEQYF